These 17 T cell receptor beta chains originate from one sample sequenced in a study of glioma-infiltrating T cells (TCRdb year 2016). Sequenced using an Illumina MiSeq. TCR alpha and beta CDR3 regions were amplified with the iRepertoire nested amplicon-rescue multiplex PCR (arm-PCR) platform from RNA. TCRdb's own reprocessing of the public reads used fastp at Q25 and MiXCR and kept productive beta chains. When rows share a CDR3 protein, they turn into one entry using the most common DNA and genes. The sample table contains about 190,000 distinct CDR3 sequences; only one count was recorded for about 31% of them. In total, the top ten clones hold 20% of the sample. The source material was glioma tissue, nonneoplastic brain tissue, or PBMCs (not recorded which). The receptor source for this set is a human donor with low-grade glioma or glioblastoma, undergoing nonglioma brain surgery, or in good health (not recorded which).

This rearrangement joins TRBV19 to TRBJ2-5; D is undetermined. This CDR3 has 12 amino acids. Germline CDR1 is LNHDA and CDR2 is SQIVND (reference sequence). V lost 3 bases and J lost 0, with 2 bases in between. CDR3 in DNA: TGTGCCAGTAGTATGTACCAAGAGACCCAGTACTTC. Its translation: CASSMYQETQYF.

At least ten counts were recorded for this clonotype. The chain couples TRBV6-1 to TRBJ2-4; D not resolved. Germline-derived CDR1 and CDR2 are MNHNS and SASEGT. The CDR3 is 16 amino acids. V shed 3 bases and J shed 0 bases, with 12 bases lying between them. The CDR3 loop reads CASSDGENRAKNIQYF. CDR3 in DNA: TGTGCCAGCAGTGACGGCGAGAATAGAGCCAAAAACATTCAGTACTTC.

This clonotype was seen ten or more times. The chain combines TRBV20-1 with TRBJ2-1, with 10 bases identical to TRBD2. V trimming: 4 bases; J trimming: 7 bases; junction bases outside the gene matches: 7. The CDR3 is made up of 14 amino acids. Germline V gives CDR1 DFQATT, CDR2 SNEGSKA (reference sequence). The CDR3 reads CSATIAGGRNEQFF. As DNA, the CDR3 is TGCAGTGCTACAATAGCGGGAGGCCGTAATGAGCAGTTCTTC.

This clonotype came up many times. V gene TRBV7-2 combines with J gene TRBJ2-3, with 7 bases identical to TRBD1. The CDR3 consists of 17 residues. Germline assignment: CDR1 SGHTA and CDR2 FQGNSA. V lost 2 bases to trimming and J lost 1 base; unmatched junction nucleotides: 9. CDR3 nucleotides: TGTGCCAGCAGCTTAAACAGGGGAGCGTGGGGCACAGATACGCAGTATTTT. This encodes CASSLNRGAWGTDTQYF.

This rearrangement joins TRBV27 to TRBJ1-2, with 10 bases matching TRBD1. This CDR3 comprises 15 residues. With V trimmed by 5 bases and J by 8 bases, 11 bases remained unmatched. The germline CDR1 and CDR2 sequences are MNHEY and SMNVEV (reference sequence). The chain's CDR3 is CASSPLSGTGAGYTF. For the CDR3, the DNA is TGTGCCAGCAGTCCCTTATCCGGGACAGGGGCGGGCTACACCTTC.

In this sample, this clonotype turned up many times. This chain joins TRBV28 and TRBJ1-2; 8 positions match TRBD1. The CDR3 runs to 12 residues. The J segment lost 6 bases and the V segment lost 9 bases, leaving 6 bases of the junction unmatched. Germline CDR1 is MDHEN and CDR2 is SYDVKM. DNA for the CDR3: TGTGCCAGTAAATCGACAGGGGATGGCTACACCTTC. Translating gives CASKSTGDGYTF.

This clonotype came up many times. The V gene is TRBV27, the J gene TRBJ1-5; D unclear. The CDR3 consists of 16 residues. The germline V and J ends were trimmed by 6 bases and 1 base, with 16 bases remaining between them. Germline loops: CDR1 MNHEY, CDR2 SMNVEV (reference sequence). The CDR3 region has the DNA TGTGCCAGCAGCGATACTGGGCGGGCAAGCAATCAGCCCCAGCATTTT. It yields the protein CASSDTGRASNQPQHF.

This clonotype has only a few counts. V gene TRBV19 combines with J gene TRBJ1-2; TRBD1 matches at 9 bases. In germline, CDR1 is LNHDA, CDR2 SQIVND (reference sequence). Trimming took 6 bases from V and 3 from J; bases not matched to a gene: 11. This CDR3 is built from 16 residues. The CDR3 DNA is TGTGCCAGTAGCCTTATGGGACAGGGACCCTACTATGGCTACACCTTC. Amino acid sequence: CASSLMGQGPYYGYTF.

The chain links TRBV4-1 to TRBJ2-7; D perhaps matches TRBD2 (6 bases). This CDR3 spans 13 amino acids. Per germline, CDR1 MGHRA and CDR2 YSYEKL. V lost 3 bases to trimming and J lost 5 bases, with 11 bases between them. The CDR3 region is CASSHGTWNEQYF. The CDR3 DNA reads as TGCGCCAGCAGCCACGGGACTTGGAACGAGCAGTACTTC.

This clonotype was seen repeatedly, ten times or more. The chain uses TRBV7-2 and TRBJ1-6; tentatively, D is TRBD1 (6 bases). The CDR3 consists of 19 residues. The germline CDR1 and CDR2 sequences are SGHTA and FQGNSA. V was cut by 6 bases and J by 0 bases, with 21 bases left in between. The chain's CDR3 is CASRPAGATGSSYNSPLHF. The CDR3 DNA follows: TGTGCCAGCAGACCAGCGGGGGCTACAGGGAGCTCCTATAATTCACCCCTCCACTTT.

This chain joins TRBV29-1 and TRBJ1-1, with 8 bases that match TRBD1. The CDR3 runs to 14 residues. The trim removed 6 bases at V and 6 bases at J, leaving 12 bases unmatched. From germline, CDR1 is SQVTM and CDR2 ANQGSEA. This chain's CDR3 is CSVRLQGGKAEAFF. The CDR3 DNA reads TGCAGCGTACGCCTACAGGGGGGTAAAGCTGAAGCTTTCTTT.

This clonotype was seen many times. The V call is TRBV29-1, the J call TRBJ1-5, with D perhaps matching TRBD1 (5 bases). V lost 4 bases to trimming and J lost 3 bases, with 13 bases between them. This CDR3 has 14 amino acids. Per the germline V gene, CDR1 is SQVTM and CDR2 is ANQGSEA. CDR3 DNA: TGCAGCGTTGTACCGGGGGATAACAATCAGCCCCAGCATTTT. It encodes CSVVPGDNNQPQHF.

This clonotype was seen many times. The CDR3 nucleotides are TGTGCCAGCAGTGAATACAGGGTACAGGAGACCCAGTACTTC. It translates to CASSEYRVQETQYF. This chain connects TRBV25-1 to TRBJ2-5, with D perhaps TRBD1 (5 bases). The germline V gene encodes CDR1 MGHDK and CDR2 SYGVNS. V was shortened by 0 bases and J by 5 bases, with 10 bases between the two germline ends. The CDR3 spans 14 residues.

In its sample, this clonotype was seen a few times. CDR3 DNA: TGTGCCAGCAGCCTAATCAACACGAACACTGAAGCTTTCTTT. Translated: CASSLINTNTEAFF. The chain employs TRBV7-9 and TRBJ1-1; D is uncertain. Trimming took off 5 bases at V and 1 base at J, with 11 bases between the two ends. The CDR3 consists of 14 residues. Germline V gives CDR1 SEHNR, CDR2 FQNEAQ (reference sequence).

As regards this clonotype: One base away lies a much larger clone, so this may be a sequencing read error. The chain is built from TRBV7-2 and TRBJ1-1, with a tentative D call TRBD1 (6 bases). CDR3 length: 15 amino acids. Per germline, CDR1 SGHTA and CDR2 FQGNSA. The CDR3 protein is CASSSVRTEDIEDFF. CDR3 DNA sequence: TGTGCCAGCAGCTCCGTCCGGACAGAAGACATTGAAGATTTCTTT.

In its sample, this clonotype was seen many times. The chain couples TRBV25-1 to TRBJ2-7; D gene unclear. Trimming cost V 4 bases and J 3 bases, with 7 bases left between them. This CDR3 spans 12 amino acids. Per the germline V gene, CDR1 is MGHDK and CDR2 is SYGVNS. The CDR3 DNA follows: TGTGCCAGCAGTGTTGGCAACTACGAGCAGTACTTC. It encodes CASSVGNYEQYF.

CDR3 in DNA: TGCAGCGTTGAAAGGTGGCAGATAAACAATGAGCAGTTCTTC. Protein: CSVERWQINNEQFF. V usage is TRBV29-1 and J usage is TRBJ2-1; D unclear. With 2 bases removed from V and 5 bases from J, the gap between germline ends came to 13 bases. The germline gives CDR1 SQVTM, CDR2 ANQGSEA. This CDR3 is 14 amino acids long.